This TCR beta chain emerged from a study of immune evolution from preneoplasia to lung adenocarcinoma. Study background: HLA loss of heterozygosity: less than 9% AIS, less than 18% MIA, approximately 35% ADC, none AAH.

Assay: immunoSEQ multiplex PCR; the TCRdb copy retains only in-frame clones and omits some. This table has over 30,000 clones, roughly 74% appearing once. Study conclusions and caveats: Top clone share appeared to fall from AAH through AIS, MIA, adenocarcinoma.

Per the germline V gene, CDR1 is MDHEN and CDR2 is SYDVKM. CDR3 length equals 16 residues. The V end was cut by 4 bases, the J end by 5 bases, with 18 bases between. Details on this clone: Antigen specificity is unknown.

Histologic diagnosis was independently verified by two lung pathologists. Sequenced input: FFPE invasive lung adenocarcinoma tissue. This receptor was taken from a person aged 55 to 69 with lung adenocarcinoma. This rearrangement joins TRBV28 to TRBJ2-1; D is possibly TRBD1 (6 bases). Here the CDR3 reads CASSSTRDNRNNEQFF. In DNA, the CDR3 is TGTGCCAGCAGTTCGACCCGGGACAACCGGAACAATGAGCAGTTCTTC. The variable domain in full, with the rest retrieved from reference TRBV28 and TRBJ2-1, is DVKVTQSSRYLVKRTGEKVFLECVQDMDHENMFWYRQDPGLGLRLIYFSYDVKMKEKGDIPEGYSVSREKKERFSLILESASTNQTSMYLCASSSTRDNRNNEQFFGPGTRLTVL.